The entry that follows covers one TCR beta chain sequence. Between the trimmed V and J ends, which lost 2 bases and 1 base, there was a span of 6 bases. There are 13 residues in the CDR3. CDR1 and CDR2 from the germline V gene are MDHEN and SYDVKM. The sample belongs to a study of blood T cell repertoires in COVID-19. Study-wide background: Collection of acute and convalescent COVID-19 samples took place in the United States, Italy and Spain. T cells, B-cell-depleted T cells, or PBMCs provided the cDNA or gDNA that served as material.

Original handling: Reference gene primer amplification in the assay estimated nucleated cell counts. Measured with immunoSEQ multiplex PCR; TCRdb has only the in-frame clones, and not every one. V and J calls and clone size are those listed in that table; D and trimming were worked out from the DNA. The sample lists approximately 260,000 clones; roughly 89% were seen once. J is TRBJ2-7 and V is TRBV28; D remains ambiguous. The clonotype was recovered from a woman aged 40 to 50 who had recovered from COVID-19. Specimen: peripheral blood. The DNA of the CDR3 is TGTGCCAGCAGTTTACAGACTTCCTACGAGCAGTACTTC. Its translation: CASSLQTSYEQYF.